The 27 T cell receptor beta chains below come from one sample, sequenced in a study of T-cell reconstitution after alpha-beta-depleted transplantation in children. During its preparation, the TCRbeta library received unique molecular identifiers. TCRdb fed the PCR reads into MiXCR, producing one record per CDR3 protein. The data hold 190,000 or so distinct CDR3 sequences, with around 6.8% observed a single time. This material consisted of PBMCs from the stem cell graft donor, taken from the stem cell graft. All receptors come from a human donor who donated a stem cell graft to a child with Wiskott-Aldrich syndrome.

This clonotype has a count of ten or more. The genes are TRBV30 and TRBJ2-1, with no clear D. The length of the CDR3 is 14 residues. Germline CDR1 is GTSNPN and CDR2 is SVGIG (reference sequence). Trimming pared 0 bases from V and 1 base from J, leaving 7 bases between. CDR3: CAWSVFKSYNEQFF. CDR3 nucleotides: TGTGCCTGGAGTGTATTCAAATCCTACAATGAGCAGTTCTTC.

The V gene is TRBV5-1, the J gene TRBJ2-1; tentative D call: TRBD2 (6 bases). The germline V gene has CDR1 SGHRS and CDR2 YFSETQ. The CDR3 runs 15 residues. The V end lost 0 bases, the J end lost 6 bases, and 13 bases lay between the germline ends. The CDR3, as DNA: TGCGCCAGCAGCTTGGGGGGTAGCGGAGTCAATGAGCAGTTCTTC. Residues: CASSLGGSGVNEQFF.

This clonotype occurred a few times. The V call is TRBV7-8, the J call TRBJ2-3, with D possibly being TRBD1 (5 bases). With 5 bases removed from V and 2 bases from J, the gap between germline ends came to 14 bases. CDR3 length: 15 residues. Per the germline V gene, CDR1 is SGHVS and CDR2 is FQNEAQ. Written as DNA, the CDR3 is TGTGCCAGCAGCCCTCGACAGACTCTCACAGATACGCAGTATTTT. This codes for CASSPRQTLTDTQYF.

The chain has TRBV24-1 and TRBJ1-5; TRBD1 agrees at 8 bases. The length of the CDR3 is 13 residues. Germline assignment: CDR1 KGHDR and CDR2 SFDVKD. J gave up 6 bases and V 6 bases, and 3 bases lay outside the gene matches. For the CDR3, the DNA is TGTGCCACCAGTAGACAGGGGAGTCAGCCCCAGCATTTT. Its protein is CATSRQGSQPQHF.

Many counts were recorded for this clonotype. The CDR3 is CASSLSAKAGAGELFF. The CDR3 DNA sequence: TGCGCCAGCAGCTTGAGCGCTAAGGCGGGGGCCGGGGAGCTGTTTTTT. This chain links TRBV5-1 with TRBJ2-2, with 7 bases that match TRBD2. Trimming cost V 1 base and J 6 bases; bases outside gene matches: 9. Germline V gives CDR1 SGHRS, CDR2 YFSETQ. This CDR3 contains 16 residues.

This clonotype has at least ten counts. In DNA, the CDR3 is TGTGCCAGCAGCTTGGGTCCGGCAAATGAGCAGTTCTTC. It encodes CASSLGPANEQFF. The rearrangement links TRBV5-5 to TRBJ2-1; no clear D. The V gene's germline CDR1 is SGHKS and CDR2 YYEKEE (reference sequence). The germline V and J ends were trimmed by 0 bases and 7 bases, with 8 bases remaining between them. This CDR3 is 13 amino acids long.

This clonotype has ten or more counts. This chain uses TRBV11-2 with TRBJ1-4; D might be TRBD1 (5 bases). The V and J ends lost 0 bases and 4 bases respectively, with 9 bases between them. CDR1 SGHAT and CDR2 FQNNGV come from the germline V gene. The CDR3 length is 15 residues. The CDR3 DNA is TGTGCCAGCAGCTTAGACCGGGGGGTTAATGAAAAACTGTTTTTT. This gives the protein CASSLDRGVNEKLFF.

This clonotype has a handful of counts. CDR3 sequence: CASTPEVGGQPQHF. CDR3 nucleotide sequence: TGTGCCAGCACCCCCGAGGTAGGGGGTCAGCCCCAGCATTTT. The V call is TRBV6-1, the J call TRBJ1-5; tentatively, D is TRBD1 (6 bases). V lost 7 bases, J lost 6 bases, and 16 bases lay in between. This CDR3 comprises 14 residues. Germline CDR1 is MNHNS and CDR2 is SASEGT.

This clonotype was observed at least ten times. The rearrangement joins TRBV12-5 to TRBJ1-1, with 9 positions matching TRBD1. The CDR3 totals 15 residues. Germline CDR1 reads LGHNT; CDR2 reads FRNRAP. V trimming: 4 bases; J trimming: 1 base; junction bases outside the gene matches: 4. The CDR3 DNA is TGTGCTAGTGGTTCGCCGGGACAGGGGAACACTGAAGCTTTCTTT. Its protein is CASGSPGQGNTEAFF.

The sample holds many counts of this clonotype. This rearrangement joins TRBV5-1 to TRBJ2-7, with D possibly being TRBD1 (6 bases). Germline CDR1 and CDR2: SGHRS and YFSETQ. Trimming removed 2 bases at V and 2 bases at J, with 11 bases between. The CDR3 length is 14 residues. CDR3 protein: CASSFLDRTYEQYF. The CDR3 DNA reads as TGCGCCAGCAGCTTTTTGGACAGAACCTACGAGCAGTACTTC.

The genes are TRBV5-1 and TRBJ2-5, with a possible D match to TRBD1 (5 bases). The length of the CDR3 is 13 residues. Germline V lookup: CDR1 SGHRS, CDR2 YFSETQ. V lost 7 bases, J lost 4 bases, and 14 bases lay in between. The CDR3 loop reads CASYLEGAETQYF. Written as DNA, the CDR3 is TGCGCCAGCTATCTCGAAGGGGCAGAGACCCAGTACTTC.

This clonotype was seen a handful of times. V usage is TRBV5-1 and J usage is TRBJ2-7; 7 bases align to TRBD2. The V gene's germline CDR1 is SGHRS and CDR2 YFSETQ. V lost 4 bases and J lost 3; bases outside the gene matches: 7. The CDR3 length is 14 residues. CDR3 sequence reads: CASSPFGGFYEQYF. The CDR3 coding sequence is TGCGCCAGCAGCCCCTTCGGGGGGTTCTACGAGCAGTACTTC.

In its sample, this clonotype was seen a few times. The chain is built from TRBV7-9 and TRBJ2-7; D may correspond to TRBD1 or TRBD2 (5 bases each). Deletions cut 5 bases from V and 1 base from J, with 18 bases between. Germline CDR1 reads SEHNR; CDR2 reads FQNEAQ (reference sequence). CDR3 length: 16 residues. Here the CDR3 reads CASSPSAVWGSYEQYF. DNA of the CDR3: TGTGCCAGCAGCCCCTCGGCGGTCTGGGGGTCCTACGAGCAGTACTTC.

This clonotype was counted ten times or more. This chain connects TRBV7-9 to TRBJ1-2; the D is unclear. Germline-derived CDR1 and CDR2 are SEHNR and FQNEAQ (reference sequence). The CDR3 contains 12 residues. V shed 1 base and J shed 8 bases, with 8 bases lying between them. The CDR3: CASSLVPRGYTF. In nucleotides, the CDR3 is TGTGCCAGCAGCTTAGTCCCTAGGGGCTACACCTTC.

V and J are TRBV5-1 and TRBJ2-5, with 11 bases matching TRBD2. The CDR3 spans 15 residues. Germline CDR1 reads SGHRS; CDR2 reads YFSETQ. Trimming at V came to 5 bases and at J to 4 bases, leaving 7 bases not matched to a gene. CDR3 bases: TGCGCCAGCAGTCGTGCACTAGCGGGGGCAGAGACCCAGTACTTC. It codes for CASSRALAGAETQYF.

This clonotype has ten or more counts. The rearrangement uses TRBV20-1 and TRBJ1-1; no definite D call. CDR3 length equals 13 residues. Trimming removed 2 bases at V and 8 bases at J, with 15 bases between. Germline assignment: CDR1 DFQATT and CDR2 SNEGSKA (reference sequence). CDR3 DNA sequence: TGCAGTGCTAGAAGGCTGGGAGCTACGGAAGCTTTCTTT. Encoded protein: CSARRLGATEAFF.

This clonotype was recorded at least ten times. The chain is built from TRBV27 and TRBJ1-5; possibly TRBD1 for D (6 bases). V lost 5 bases and J lost 5, with 13 bases in between. The CDR3 runs to 14 residues. Germline values: CDR1 MNHEY, CDR2 SMNVEV (reference sequence). CDR3 DNA: TGTGCCAGCAGTATCCACAGGGTAGATCAGCCCCAGCATTTT. Protein: CASSIHRVDQPQHF.

This clonotype came up many times. V is TRBV5-4 and J is TRBJ2-3; tentative D call: TRBD2 (7 bases). Trimming took 2 bases from V and 1 from J, leaving 17 bases between them. There are 17 residues in the CDR3. Germline CDR1 SGHNT, CDR2 YYREEE (reference sequence). CDR3 nucleotides: TGTGCCAGCAGCTTCCAATTCGCGCGGGGGCGCACAGATACGCAGTATTTT. This translates into CASSFQFARGRTDTQYF.

This clonotype showed up just a few times. The rearrangement joins TRBV28 to TRBJ1-1, with TRBD1 matching over 7 bases. This CDR3 contains 15 residues. The trim removed 5 bases at V and 4 bases at J, leaving 10 bases unmatched. The germline V gene encodes CDR1 MDHEN and CDR2 SYDVKM. CDR3 amino acids: CASSRPTGSTTEAFF. As DNA, the CDR3 is TGTGCCAGCAGTAGACCGACAGGGTCAACCACTGAAGCTTTCTTT. The entire variable domain, with the rest obtained from reference TRBV28 and TRBJ1-1, is as follows: DVKVTQSSRYLVKRTGEKVFLECVQDMDHENMFWYRQDPGLGLRLIYFSYDVKMKEKGDIPEGYSVSREKKERFSLILESASTNQTSMYLCASSRPTGSTTEAFFGQGTRLTVV.

This clonotype was picked up many times. The V gene is TRBV7-2, the J gene TRBJ2-1, with 7 positions matching TRBD2. There are 16 residues in the CDR3. Germline values: CDR1 SGHTA, CDR2 FQGNSA. Losses at the gene ends were 8 bases for V and 6 bases for J; bases not matched to a gene: 16. CDR3 in amino acids: CASGRLASAAGNEQFF. In DNA form, the CDR3 reads TGTGCCAGCGGTCGACTAGCCTCTGCGGCGGGCAATGAGCAGTTCTTC.

Ten or more counts support this clonotype. V and J are TRBV7-9 and TRBJ1-3; D is possibly TRBD1 (6 bases). The V end lost 5 bases, the J end lost 0 bases, and 14 bases lay between the germline ends. Looked up from germline, CDR1 is SEHNR and CDR2 is FQNEAQ (reference sequence). CDR3 size: 16 residues. Here the CDR3 DNA reads TGTGCCAGCAGCATGGGACACCTCGGCTCTGGAAACACCATATATTTT. Its protein is CASSMGHLGSGNTIYF.

This clonotype was found many times. The rearrangement joins TRBV20-1 to TRBJ2-7; tentatively, D is TRBD1 or TRBD2 (6 bases each). There are 14 residues in the CDR3. With 0 bases removed from V and 5 bases from J, the gap between germline ends came to 14 bases. Germline assignment: CDR1 DFQATT and CDR2 SNEGSKA (reference sequence). CDR3 sequence reads: CSARDPGAFNEQYF. CDR3 in DNA: TGCAGTGCTAGAGACCCGGGGGCGTTTAACGAGCAGTACTTC.

This clonotype was detected a few times. V usage is TRBV7-9 and J usage is TRBJ1-1; the D is unclear. Germline CDR1 is SEHNR and CDR2 is FQNEAQ (reference sequence). V lost 1 base, J lost 0 bases, and 9 bases lay in between. CDR3 size: 15 residues. The DNA of the CDR3 is TGTGCCAGCAGCTTAGAGGAGGTGATGAACACTGAAGCTTTCTTT. Its protein product is CASSLEEVMNTEAFF.

The chain joins TRBV5-1 to TRBJ1-4, with TRBD1 as a possible D gene (6 bases). Trimming pared 3 bases from V and 0 bases from J, leaving 12 bases between. Germline lookup yields CDR1 SGHRS and CDR2 YFSETQ. The CDR3 length is 16 residues. For the CDR3, the DNA is TGCGCCAGCAGCTGGGGGGCCGACTCAACTAATGAAAAACTGTTTTTT. It specifies CASSWGADSTNEKLFF. Full variable domain (rest looked up from reference TRBV5-1 and TRBJ1-4): KAGVTQTPRYLIKTRGQQVTLSCSPISGHRSVSWYQQTPGQGLQFLFEYFSETQRNKGNFPGRFSGRQFSNSRSEMNVSTLELGDSALYLCASSWGADSTNEKLFFGSGTQLSVL.

The CDR3 spells CASNDRPNTGELFF. Here the CDR3 DNA reads TGTGCCAGTAACGACAGACCGAACACCGGGGAGCTGTTTTTT. V is TRBV19 and J is TRBJ2-2; D perhaps matches TRBD1 (5 bases). The CDR3 is 14 residues long. The V and J ends lost 7 bases and 0 bases respectively, with 9 bases between them. Germline V gene data show CDR1 as LNHDA and CDR2 as SQIVND (reference sequence).

A note on this clonotype: This clone may be a read error of a much larger clone one base away. The CDR3 is CDSSSTSVIDTQYF. The CDR3 DNA reads TGTGACAGCAGTTCCACTAGCGTGATAGATACGCAGTATTTT. J is TRBJ2-3 and V is TRBV7-2; TRBD2 matches 7 bases. The CDR3 totals 14 residues. The germline V gene encodes CDR1 SGHTA and CDR2 FQGNSA. The full variable domain, its missing parts supplied by reference TRBV7-2 and TRBJ2-3, is GAGVSQSPSNKVTEKGKDVELRCDPISGHTALYWYRQSLGQGLEFLIYFQGNSAPDKSGLPSDRFSAERTGGSVSTLTIQRTQQEDSAVYLCDSSSTSVIDTQYFGPGTRLTVL.

The sample holds many counts of this clonotype. The rearrangement links TRBV4-3 to TRBJ1-2, with D uncertain. In germline, CDR1 is LGHNA, CDR2 YSLEER. The V end was cut by 0 bases, the J end by 5 bases, with 13 bases between. This CDR3 comprises 15 residues. CDR3 sequence (DNA): TGCGCCAGCAGCCAAGACTCCGGTTACTCGTATGGCTACACCTTC. Its translation is CASSQDSGYSYGYTF.